The 31 T cell receptor beta chains listed next were all sequenced from one sample in a study of T-cell memory formation after mild COVID-19. In TCRdb, the 5' RACE reads were re-called with MiXCR into one record per CDR3 protein. The sample lists hundreds of thousands of distinct CDR3 sequences; 15% to 20% were seen once. The sequenced material came from PBMCs or a T cell subset sorted from them (not recorded which). All receptors derive from an adult woman who had mild COVID-19 (a few samples of this study predate the infection). Cell type and time point are not known.

This clonotype was seen more than once but under ten times. The chain employs TRBV12-3 or TRBV12-4 and TRBJ1-4, with D uncertain. The V end was cut by 7 bases, the J end by 8 bases, with 17 bases between. This CDR3 is 14 amino acids long. CDR3 amino acids: CASTLRRLREKLFF. The CDR3 region has the DNA TGTGCCAGCACCTTGAGGCGGCTACGGGAAAAACTGTTTTTT.

The sample holds a few counts of this clonotype. The chain has TRBV7-9 and TRBJ1-1, with 12 bases aligning to TRBD1. Germline V gene data show CDR1 as SEHNR and CDR2 as FQNEAQ (reference sequence). The CDR3 extends over 17 amino acids. Trimming removed 3 bases from V and 0 bases from J; junction bases left unmatched: 5. The CDR3 sequence is CASSFGGTGGMNTEAFF. The CDR3 DNA follows: TGTGCCAGCAGCTTTGGTGGGACAGGGGGCATGAACACTGAAGCTTTCTTT.

This clonotype occurred a few times. This rearrangement joins TRBV20-1 to TRBJ2-3, with TRBD2 as a possible D gene (7 bases). The V and J ends lost 5 bases and 6 bases respectively, with 18 bases between them. Germline CDR1 and CDR2: DFQATT and SNEGSKA (reference sequence). The CDR3 has 14 amino acids. As DNA, the CDR3 is TGCAGTGCTCCGCGGAGGCGGGGGCAGGATACGCAGTATTTT. Amino acid sequence: CSAPRRRGQDTQYF.

The chain has TRBV30 and TRBJ2-7; unclear D gene. This CDR3 is built from 13 residues. Germline loops: CDR1 GTSNPN, CDR2 SVGIG (reference sequence). Trimming left V 6 bases short and J 4 bases short, with 16 bases between. This CDR3 is CACLGTGLYEQYF. The CDR3 coding sequence is TGTGCCTGTCTTGGTACCGGTCTATACGAGCAGTACTTC.

This clonotype was seen a handful of times. The V and J genes are TRBV7-9 and TRBJ1-6; D is possibly TRBD1 (6 bases). V was pared by 5 bases and J by 7 bases, with 18 bases between. Germline-derived CDR1 and CDR2 are SEHNR and FQNEAQ (reference sequence). CDR3 length equals 16 residues. In DNA form, the CDR3 reads TGTGCCAGCAGCCCATCCCAGGGGAGGTGGAATTCACCCCTCCACTTT. It is translated as CASSPSQGRWNSPLHF.

The CDR3 nucleotides read TGCAGTGCTATGGGGGGGGGGTTACACAATTCACCCCTCCACTTT. It yields the protein CSAMGGGLHNSPLHF. The V gene is TRBV20-1, the J gene TRBJ1-6; a possible D gene is TRBD1 (5 bases). The V end was cut by 4 bases, the J end by 7 bases, with 17 bases between. The CDR3 contains 15 residues. CDR1 and CDR2 (germline): DFQATT, SNEGSKA (reference sequence).

The chain recombines TRBV10-3 with TRBJ2-1; D is possibly TRBD2 (6 bases). The V gene lost 2 bases and the J gene lost 5 bases, with 16 bases spanning the gap. Germline V gene sequence: CDR1 ENHRY, CDR2 SYGVKD. This CDR3 has 16 amino acids. CDR3 DNA sequence: TGTGCCATCAGTGAGGGTCATCCGCGGGACCACAATGAGCAGTTCTTC. Translation gives CAISEGHPRDHNEQFF.

The table lists this clonotype with many counts. The rearrangement uses TRBV12-3 or TRBV12-4 and TRBJ2-1; TRBD2 matches at 9 bases. The ends lost 2 bases at V and 10 bases at J; junction bases unmatched: 12. There are 16 residues in the CDR3. The CDR3 region has the DNA TGTGCCAGCAGTTTAATGCCGGGACTAGCTATCGGCGAGCAGTTCTTC. It yields the protein CASSLMPGLAIGEQFF.

This chain connects TRBV7-3 to TRBJ2-3; D unresolved. The CDR3 totals 16 residues. Germline V gene data show CDR1 as SGHTA and CDR2 as FQGTGA. Trimming cost V 5 bases and J 0 bases, with 15 bases left between them. The CDR3 region is CASSLSGGLSTDTQYF. The CDR3 DNA reads TGTGCCAGCAGCCTGAGTGGTGGGCTTAGCACAGATACGCAGTATTTT.

This clonotype has more than one count but fewer than ten. The chain uses TRBV19 and TRBJ2-2, with TRBD1 matching 8 bases. This CDR3 contains 15 residues. Looked up from germline, CDR1 is LNHDA and CDR2 is SQIVND (reference sequence). Germline trimming cut 5 bases from V and 1 base from J; bases unmatched to any gene: 3. CDR3 residues: CASSGQGGNTGELFF. The CDR3 DNA sequence: TGTGCCAGTAGTGGACAGGGTGGGAACACCGGGGAGCTGTTTTTT.

The rearrangement uses TRBV11-3 and TRBJ2-2; 11 bases line up with TRBD1. The CDR3 runs to 17 residues. CDR1 SGHNT and CDR2 YENEEA come from the germline V gene. V dropped 4 bases and J dropped 0; count of bases not matched to a gene: 4. The CDR3 here is CASSSGQGAPNTGELFF. The CDR3 nucleotides are TGTGCCAGCAGCTCCGGACAGGGGGCCCCGAACACCGGGGAGCTGTTTTTT.

This clonotype was seen a handful of times. This sequence joins TRBV27 and TRBJ2-1; D ambiguous. There are 15 residues in the CDR3. The germline V gene encodes CDR1 MNHEY and CDR2 SMNVEV (reference sequence). Trimming shortened V by 1 base and J by 6 bases, and 13 bases separated the two germline ends. The DNA of the CDR3 is TGTGCCAGCAGTTTATTCCCCGCGGATGTCAATGAGCAGTTCTTC. Translating gives CASSLFPADVNEQFF.

The table lists this clonotype with a few counts. The V and J genes are TRBV6-5 and TRBJ2-7; D ambiguous. Germline values: CDR1 MNHEY, CDR2 SVGAGI. The CDR3 is 15 residues long. V gave up 0 bases and J gave up 2 bases, with 11 bases separating them. CDR3 region: CASSYSGYGTYEQYF. CDR3 in DNA: TGTGCCAGCAGTTACTCCGGATACGGAACCTACGAGCAGTACTTC.

This clonotype was observed many times. This chain links TRBV6-1 with TRBJ1-1; 8 positions agree with TRBD1. This CDR3 has 15 amino acids. From germline, CDR1 is MNHNS and CDR2 SASEGT. After removal of 1 base from V and 6 bases from J, the junction contained 7 bases not matched to a gene. CDR3 in amino acids: CASSEDSGGVAEAFF. CDR3 DNA sequence: TGTGCCAGCAGTGAAGATTCAGGGGGCGTAGCTGAAGCTTTCTTT.

This clonotype was counted a few times. The gene calls are TRBV4-1 and TRBJ2-2, with TRBD2 identical over 9 bases. The J segment lost 4 bases and the V segment lost 5 bases, leaving 8 bases of the junction unmatched. The germline gives CDR1 MGHRA, CDR2 YSYEKL. The CDR3 consists of 16 residues. CDR3 sequence reads: CASSYPTSGITGELFF. The CDR3 nucleotides read TGCGCCAGCAGCTACCCGACTAGCGGAATCACCGGGGAGCTGTTTTTT.

CDR3 sequence: CASSTVGRRGYGYTF. In nucleotides, the CDR3 is TGTGCCAGCAGCACGGTCGGGCGGAGAGGCTATGGCTACACCTTC. The chain uses TRBV7-9 and TRBJ1-2, with D unresolved. Per germline, CDR1 SEHNR and CDR2 FQNEAQ (reference sequence). V was cut by 5 bases and J by 4 bases, with 17 bases left in between. The CDR3 totals 15 residues.

The gene calls are TRBV21-1 and TRBJ1-6. TRBV21-1 is tagged as a pseudogene. There are 16 residues in the CDR3. The CDR3 nucleotides are TGTGCCAGCAGCGTTCCTTTGGCCCTCCGACGCGGCGCCCTCCACTTT. Amino acids: CASSVPLALRRGALHF.

The table lists this clonotype with a few counts. This chain connects TRBV9 to TRBJ2-5, with 11 positions matching TRBD2. This CDR3 is built from 16 residues. V lost 3 bases to trimming and J lost 3 bases; unmatched junction nucleotides: 7. The germline V gene encodes CDR1 SGDLS and CDR2 YYNGEE. The CDR3 here is CASSARSGGVKETQYF. In DNA, the CDR3 is TGTGCCAGCAGCGCCCGTAGCGGGGGGGTCAAAGAGACCCAGTACTTC. Full variable domain (remainder filled in from reference TRBV9 and TRBJ2-5): DSGVTQTPKHLITATGQRVTLRCSPRSGDLSVYWYQQSLDQGLQFLIQYYNGEERAKGNILERFSAQQFPDLHSELNLSSLELGDSALYFCASSARSGGVKETQYFGPGTRLLVL.

The chain is built from TRBV6-6 and TRBJ2-1, with 15 bases lining up with TRBD2. The V gene's germline CDR1 is MNHNY and CDR2 SVGAGI (reference sequence). V lost 6 bases, J lost 10 bases, and 7 bases stayed unmatched. The CDR3 consists of 15 residues. CDR3 amino acids: CASSSGTSGRLEQFF. CDR3 nucleotides: TGTGCCAGCAGCTCCGGGACTAGCGGGAGGTTGGAGCAGTTCTTC.

This clonotype was observed a handful of times. The chain links TRBV27 to TRBJ2-7; TRBD2 is a possible D gene (6 bases). The CDR3 has 15 residues. V was cut by 5 bases and J by 2 bases, with 16 bases left in between. CDR1 is MNHEY, CDR2 SMNVEV, per germline (reference sequence). CDR3 region: CASSPVRLVPYEQYF. DNA of the CDR3: TGTGCCAGCAGTCCCGTAAGACTAGTTCCCTACGAGCAGTACTTC.

The chain joins TRBV3-1 to TRBJ2-3; maybe TRBD2 (5 bases). There are 13 residues in the CDR3. Trimming removed 0 bases from V and 4 bases from J, with 5 bases in between. The germline gives CDR1 LGHDT, CDR2 YNNKEL (reference sequence). The CDR3 spells CASSQDGADTQYF. CDR3 sequence (DNA): TGTGCCAGCAGCCAAGACGGGGCAGATACGCAGTATTTT.

The sample holds a few counts of this clonotype. This chain links TRBV12-3 or TRBV12-4 with TRBJ2-3; TRBD1 aligns across 8 bases. J was trimmed by 3 bases and V by 3 bases; bases with no gene match: 8. The CDR3 contains 16 residues. This CDR3 reads CASSLRRTGITDTQYF. For the CDR3, the DNA is TGTGCCAGCAGTTTGAGGCGGACAGGGATAACAGATACGCAGTATTTT.

V usage is TRBV6-5 and J usage is TRBJ1-2, with 7 nucleotides matching TRBD1. V gave up 2 bases and J gave up 7 bases; unmatched junction bases: 7. Germline CDR1 is MNHEY and CDR2 is SVGAGI. CDR3 length equals 14 residues. Here the CDR3 reads CASSYTLPGGGYTF. DNA of the CDR3: TGTGCCAGCAGTTACACGCTACCAGGGGGTGGCTACACCTTC.

The V gene is TRBV6-2 or TRBV6-3, the J gene TRBJ2-5; 9 nucleotides match TRBD1. The ends lost 2 bases at V and 9 bases at J; junction bases unmatched: 13. Germline values: CDR1 MNHEY, CDR2 SVGEGT. The CDR3 has 16 residues. The CDR3 is CASSYVDRGPLEAQYF. The DNA for the CDR3 is TGTGCCAGCAGTTACGTGGACAGGGGCCCCCTCGAGGCCCAGTACTTC.

The chain combines TRBV25-1 with TRBJ2-1; 10 positions match TRBD2. The V and J ends lost 3 bases and 1 base, in that order; junction bases with no gene match: 6. Germline V CDR1 and CDR2: MGHDK, SYGVNS. This CDR3 region has 17 residues. This chain's CDR3 is CASSDHLLAGSYNEQFF. For the CDR3, the DNA is TGTGCCAGCAGTGATCACTTACTAGCGGGATCCTACAATGAGCAGTTCTTC.

This clonotype has only a few counts. The chain links TRBV7-9 to TRBJ2-3; tentatively, D is TRBD1 or TRBD2 (5 bases each). Looked up from germline, CDR1 is SEHNR and CDR2 is FQNEAQ (reference sequence). The CDR3 runs to 11 residues. V was shortened by 2 bases and J by 14 bases, with 11 bases between the two germline ends. This CDR3 is CASSLTRGRYF. CDR3 bases: TGTGCCAGCAGCTTAACGAGGGGTCGGTATTTT.

This chain joins TRBV12-3 or TRBV12-4 and TRBJ2-7; D ambiguous. V lost 5 bases and J lost 2, with 16 bases in between. The CDR3 runs to 15 residues. The CDR3 sequence is CASSLKTRPPYEQYF. The CDR3 bases are TGTGCCAGCAGTCTCAAGACCCGTCCGCCCTACGAGCAGTACTTC.

V and J are TRBV27 and TRBJ1-1, with 9 bases lining up with TRBD1. This CDR3 is 14 amino acids long. Germline V lookup: CDR1 MNHEY, CDR2 SMNVEV (reference sequence). The trim removed 5 bases at V and 5 bases at J, leaving 6 bases unmatched. The CDR3 region is CASSEDRGITEAFF. CDR3 DNA: TGTGCCAGCAGTGAAGACAGGGGGATAACTGAAGCTTTCTTT.

The table lists this clonotype with a few counts. CDR3 nucleotides: TGCAGTGCTAGATCTGGCCAGGGCAAAGGTACAGATACGCAGTATTTT. Translation gives CSARSGQGKGTDTQYF. This chain connects TRBV20-1 to TRBJ2-3; possibly TRBD1 for D (5 bases). Per germline, CDR1 DFQATT and CDR2 SNEGSKA (reference sequence). The length of the CDR3 is 16 residues. With 2 bases removed from V and 3 bases from J, the gap between germline ends came to 18 bases.

The CDR3 nucleotides read TGTGCCAGCTCACCTCCAGGAGGGGGCATAGCCCAGCATTTT. Its translation is CASSPPGGGIAQHF. The chain links TRBV18 to TRBJ1-5; TRBD1 matches 7 bases. V lost 3 bases and J lost 11; bases outside the gene matches: 10. The CDR3 consists of 14 residues. Germline CDR1 is KGHSH and CDR2 is LQKENI.

This clonotype was picked up a small number of times. The chain links TRBV11-1 to TRBJ2-1, with 8 bases aligning to TRBD2. This CDR3 comprises 16 residues. Germline CDR1 reads SGHAT; CDR2 reads FQDESV (reference sequence). Trimming cost V 5 bases and J 4 bases; bases outside gene matches: 10. The CDR3 region is CASSLRRAGAYNEQFF. In DNA, the CDR3 is TGTGCCAGCAGCCTCCGGAGAGCGGGAGCGTACAATGAGCAGTTCTTC. Filled out from reference TRBV11-1 and TRBJ2-1, the complete variable domain reads EAEVAQSPRYKITEKSQAVAFWCDPISGHATLYWYRQILGQGPELLVQFQDESVVDDSQLPKDRFSAERLKGVDSTLKIQPAELGDSAMYLCASSLRRAGAYNEQFFGPGTRLTVL.